The clone carrying this TCR beta chain showed up many times. Its antigen is not identified. These data originate in a study of T-cell reconstitution after alpha-beta-depleted transplantation in children. Whole-study results and caveats: It was reported that alpha-beta T cells came from several hundred expanded graft clones (about two months after transplant). Surviving recipient T cells and thymic progenitors underlay high day-60 TCRbeta diversity in some patients.

The TCRbeta library was prepared with unique molecular identifiers. TCRdb redid the calling of the PCR reads with MiXCR, one entry per CDR3 protein. Of 300,000 to 350,000 distinct CDR3 sequences listed, around 15% are singletons. V was cut by 4 bases and J by 6 bases, with 7 bases left in between. The germline V gene has CDR1 SGHRS and CDR2 YFSETQ. There are 12 residues in the CDR3. This receptor was identified in a male patient aged 2 to 10 who had a stem cell transplant for acute lymphoblastic leukemia, so the T cells may come from the graft donor. The chain is built from TRBV5-1 and TRBJ2-2; no clear D. The material was PBMCs, mostly from graft donor cells, obtained 360 days after TCRalphabeta/CD19-depleted stem cell transplant. The CDR3 bases are TGCGCCAGCAGCCTTAGGCCCGGGGAGCTGTTTTTT. This codes for CASSLRPGELFF.